This passage covers 17 T cell receptor beta chains from one sample sequenced in a study of blood T cell repertoires in COVID-19. Assay: immunoSEQ multiplex PCR; the TCRdb copy retains only in-frame clones and omits some. The sample holds about 310,000 clones, around 90% seen once. The sequenced material came from peripheral blood. Receptor source: a man in his fifties with active or convalescent COVID-19.

The rearrangement uses TRBV7-8 and TRBJ1-6; TRBD1 matches 8 bases. The CDR3 loop spans 15 amino acids. Germline V lookup: CDR1 SGHVS, CDR2 FQNEAQ. V was pared by 5 bases and J by 7 bases, with 7 bases of the junction left unmatched. CDR3 sequence: CASSPGQGQNSPLHF. CDR3 bases: TGTGCCAGCAGCCCCGGACAGGGCCAGAATTCACCCCTCCACTTT.

V usage is TRBV5-1 and J usage is TRBJ1-2; 9 bases are a match to TRBD1. This CDR3 is built from 15 residues. The J segment lost 6 bases and the V segment lost 4 bases, leaving 10 bases of the junction unmatched. The V gene's germline CDR1 is SGHRS and CDR2 YFSETQ. The CDR3 nucleotides are TGCGCCAGCAGCGGAATACAGGGGGCGTCGAATGGCTACACCTTC. Protein: CASSGIQGASNGYTF.

As DNA, the CDR3 is TGTGCCAGCTCACAGGATTACAGGGAGCTCAACTATGGCTACACCTTC. Amino acid sequence: CASSQDYRELNYGYTF. The chain is built from TRBV18 and TRBJ1-2; tentative D call: TRBD1 (6 bases). Per the germline V gene, CDR1 is KGHSH and CDR2 is LQKENI. This CDR3 contains 16 residues. Between the trimmed V and J ends, which lost 4 bases and 2 bases, there was a span of 17 bases.

The V gene is TRBV7-3, the J gene TRBJ2-2; D possibly corresponds to TRBD1 (6 bases). Trimming cost V 4 bases and J 6 bases, with 9 bases left between them. The CDR3 totals 13 residues. Germline CDR1 and CDR2: SGHTA and FQGTGA. CDR3 sequence: CASSSTGSGELFF. As DNA, the CDR3 is TGTGCCAGCAGCTCTACAGGGTCCGGGGAGCTGTTTTTT.

The V and J genes are TRBV28 and TRBJ1-2; D is perhaps TRBD1 (5 bases). Trimming removed 7 bases from V and 13 bases from J, with 19 bases in between. There are 12 residues in the CDR3. Per the germline V gene, CDR1 is MDHEN and CDR2 is SYDVKM. The CDR3 DNA sequence: TGTGCCAGCAAAAACCGGGGGGAAGGCAGCACCTTC. Its protein is CASKNRGEGSTF.

The chain combines TRBV3-1 (or the pseudogene TRBV3-2) with TRBJ2-3, with D unresolved. CDR1 is LGHDT and CDR2 is YNNKEL in the germline V gene (reference sequence). There are 13 residues in the CDR3. Deletions cut 2 bases from V and 6 bases from J, with 9 bases between. CDR3 nucleotide sequence: TGTGCCAGCAGCCAACCCCCAGCGGATACGCAGTATTTT. This translates into CASSQPPADTQYF.

This chain connects TRBV3-1 (or the pseudogene TRBV3-2) to TRBJ2-3, with 7 bases fitting TRBD2. Trimming removed 6 bases from V and 6 bases from J; junction bases left unmatched: 6. Looked up from germline, CDR1 is LGHDT and CDR2 is YNNKEL (reference sequence). CDR3 length: 13 amino acids. The CDR3 DNA reads TGTGCCAGCAGAATGCGGGGAGGGGATACGCAGTATTTT. Encoded protein: CASRMRGGDTQYF.

The gene calls are TRBV29-1 and TRBJ2-7; unclear D gene. With 7 bases removed from V and 5 bases from J, the gap between germline ends came to 9 bases. There are 10 residues in the CDR3. Germline V gene data show CDR1 as SQVTM and CDR2 as ANQGSEA. This CDR3 is CSGGNDEQYF. In nucleotides, the CDR3 is TGCAGCGGAGGTAACGACGAGCAGTACTTC.

The chain combines TRBV7-6 with TRBJ1-6, with 10 bases aligning to TRBD1. The V gene's germline CDR1 is SGHVS and CDR2 FNYEAQ. This CDR3 spans 14 amino acids. Trimming cost V 6 bases and J 10 bases; bases outside gene matches: 6. DNA for the CDR3: TGTGCCAGCAGTTTGGACAGGGGGTTCTCACCCCTCCACTTT. Protein sequence: CASSLDRGFSPLHF.

This clone was seen a single time. The chain joins TRBV19 to TRBJ2-1; D perhaps matches TRBD2 (6 bases). V was shortened by 3 bases and J by 7 bases, with 16 bases between the two germline ends. This CDR3 is built from 15 residues. Germline V gives CDR1 LNHDA, CDR2 SQIVND (reference sequence). The CDR3 spells CASSIRHGSLNEQFF. The CDR3 bases are TGTGCCAGTAGTATCCGTCACGGGAGCCTTAATGAGCAGTTCTTC.

V and J are TRBV7-9 and TRBJ2-3, with a possible D match to TRBD1 (6 bases). V was clipped by 5 bases and J by 4 bases, with 25 bases between them. This CDR3 comprises 18 residues. Germline CDR1 is SEHNR and CDR2 is FQNEAQ (reference sequence). The CDR3 DNA sequence: TGTGCCAGCAGCCGTAGCCTTTCACAGGGCCCGGTAGCAGATACGCAGTATTTT. It encodes CASSRSLSQGPVADTQYF. Looking up the rest from reference TRBV7-9 and TRBJ2-3 gives the full variable domain: DTGVSQNPRHKITKRGQNVTFRCDPISEHNRLYWYRQTLGQGPEFLTYFQNEAQLEKSRLLSDRFSAERPKGSFSTLEIQRTEQGDSAMYLCASSRSLSQGPVADTQYFGPGTRLTVL.

This chain joins TRBV6-1 and TRBJ1-2; no clear D gene. The CDR3 is 13 amino acids. CDR1 and CDR2 from the germline V gene are MNHNS and SASEGT. Between the trimmed V and J ends, which lost 3 bases and 5 bases, there was a span of 10 bases. The CDR3 coding sequence is TGTGCCAGCAGTGAGAGGCCGGAGTATGGCTACACCTTC. This codes for CASSERPEYGYTF.

This chain links TRBV6-5 with TRBJ1-2; 9 bases are a match to TRBD1. The V gene end was trimmed by 0 bases and the J gene end by 3 bases; junction bases not matched to a gene: 5. CDR1 is MNHEY, CDR2 SVGAGI, per germline. This CDR3 comprises 16 residues. CDR3 in DNA: TGTGCCAGCAGTTACTCGGGGACAGGGTACGACTATGGCTACACCTTC. The encoded protein is CASSYSGTGYDYGYTF.

The chain carries TRBV5-1 and TRBJ2-7; 8 positions agree with TRBD1. Per germline, CDR1 SGHRS and CDR2 YFSETQ. The CDR3 contains 17 residues. With 2 bases clipped from V and 1 base from J, the junction kept 11 bases outside the gene matches. This chain's CDR3 is CASSLVRQGAVSYEQYF. CDR3 DNA: TGCGCCAGCAGCTTAGTTAGGCAGGGGGCGGTTTCCTACGAGCAGTACTTC.

The J gene is TRBJ1-5, the V gene TRBV10-3; the D gene is possibly TRBD1 (5 bases). The CDR3 loop spans 14 amino acids. Germline CDR1 and CDR2: ENHRY and SYGVKD. Trimming pared 7 bases from V and 2 bases from J, leaving 12 bases between. As DNA, the CDR3 is TGTGCCATCAAGGGCTCGGGGGGCAATCAGCCCCAGCATTTT. As protein: CAIKGSGGNQPQHF.

This chain joins TRBV28 and TRBJ2-1; 9 bases agree with TRBD1. The CDR3 is 15 amino acids. With V trimmed by 6 bases and J by 4 bases, 7 bases remained unmatched. Germline CDR1 is MDHEN and CDR2 is SYDVKM. CDR3 DNA sequence: TGTGCCAGCAGCCTCCGGGGGACAGGGTACAATGAGCAGTTCTTC. Its translation is CASSLRGTGYNEQFF.

The chain uses TRBV13 and TRBJ1-1, with D maybe TRBD1 (5 bases). With 1 base removed from V and 8 bases from J, the gap between germline ends came to 8 bases. CDR1 PRHDT and CDR2 FYEKMQ come from the germline V gene (reference sequence). There are 12 residues in the CDR3. The CDR3: CASSLVSGEAFF. The CDR3 nucleotides are TGTGCCAGCAGCTTAGTATCAGGGGAAGCTTTCTTT.